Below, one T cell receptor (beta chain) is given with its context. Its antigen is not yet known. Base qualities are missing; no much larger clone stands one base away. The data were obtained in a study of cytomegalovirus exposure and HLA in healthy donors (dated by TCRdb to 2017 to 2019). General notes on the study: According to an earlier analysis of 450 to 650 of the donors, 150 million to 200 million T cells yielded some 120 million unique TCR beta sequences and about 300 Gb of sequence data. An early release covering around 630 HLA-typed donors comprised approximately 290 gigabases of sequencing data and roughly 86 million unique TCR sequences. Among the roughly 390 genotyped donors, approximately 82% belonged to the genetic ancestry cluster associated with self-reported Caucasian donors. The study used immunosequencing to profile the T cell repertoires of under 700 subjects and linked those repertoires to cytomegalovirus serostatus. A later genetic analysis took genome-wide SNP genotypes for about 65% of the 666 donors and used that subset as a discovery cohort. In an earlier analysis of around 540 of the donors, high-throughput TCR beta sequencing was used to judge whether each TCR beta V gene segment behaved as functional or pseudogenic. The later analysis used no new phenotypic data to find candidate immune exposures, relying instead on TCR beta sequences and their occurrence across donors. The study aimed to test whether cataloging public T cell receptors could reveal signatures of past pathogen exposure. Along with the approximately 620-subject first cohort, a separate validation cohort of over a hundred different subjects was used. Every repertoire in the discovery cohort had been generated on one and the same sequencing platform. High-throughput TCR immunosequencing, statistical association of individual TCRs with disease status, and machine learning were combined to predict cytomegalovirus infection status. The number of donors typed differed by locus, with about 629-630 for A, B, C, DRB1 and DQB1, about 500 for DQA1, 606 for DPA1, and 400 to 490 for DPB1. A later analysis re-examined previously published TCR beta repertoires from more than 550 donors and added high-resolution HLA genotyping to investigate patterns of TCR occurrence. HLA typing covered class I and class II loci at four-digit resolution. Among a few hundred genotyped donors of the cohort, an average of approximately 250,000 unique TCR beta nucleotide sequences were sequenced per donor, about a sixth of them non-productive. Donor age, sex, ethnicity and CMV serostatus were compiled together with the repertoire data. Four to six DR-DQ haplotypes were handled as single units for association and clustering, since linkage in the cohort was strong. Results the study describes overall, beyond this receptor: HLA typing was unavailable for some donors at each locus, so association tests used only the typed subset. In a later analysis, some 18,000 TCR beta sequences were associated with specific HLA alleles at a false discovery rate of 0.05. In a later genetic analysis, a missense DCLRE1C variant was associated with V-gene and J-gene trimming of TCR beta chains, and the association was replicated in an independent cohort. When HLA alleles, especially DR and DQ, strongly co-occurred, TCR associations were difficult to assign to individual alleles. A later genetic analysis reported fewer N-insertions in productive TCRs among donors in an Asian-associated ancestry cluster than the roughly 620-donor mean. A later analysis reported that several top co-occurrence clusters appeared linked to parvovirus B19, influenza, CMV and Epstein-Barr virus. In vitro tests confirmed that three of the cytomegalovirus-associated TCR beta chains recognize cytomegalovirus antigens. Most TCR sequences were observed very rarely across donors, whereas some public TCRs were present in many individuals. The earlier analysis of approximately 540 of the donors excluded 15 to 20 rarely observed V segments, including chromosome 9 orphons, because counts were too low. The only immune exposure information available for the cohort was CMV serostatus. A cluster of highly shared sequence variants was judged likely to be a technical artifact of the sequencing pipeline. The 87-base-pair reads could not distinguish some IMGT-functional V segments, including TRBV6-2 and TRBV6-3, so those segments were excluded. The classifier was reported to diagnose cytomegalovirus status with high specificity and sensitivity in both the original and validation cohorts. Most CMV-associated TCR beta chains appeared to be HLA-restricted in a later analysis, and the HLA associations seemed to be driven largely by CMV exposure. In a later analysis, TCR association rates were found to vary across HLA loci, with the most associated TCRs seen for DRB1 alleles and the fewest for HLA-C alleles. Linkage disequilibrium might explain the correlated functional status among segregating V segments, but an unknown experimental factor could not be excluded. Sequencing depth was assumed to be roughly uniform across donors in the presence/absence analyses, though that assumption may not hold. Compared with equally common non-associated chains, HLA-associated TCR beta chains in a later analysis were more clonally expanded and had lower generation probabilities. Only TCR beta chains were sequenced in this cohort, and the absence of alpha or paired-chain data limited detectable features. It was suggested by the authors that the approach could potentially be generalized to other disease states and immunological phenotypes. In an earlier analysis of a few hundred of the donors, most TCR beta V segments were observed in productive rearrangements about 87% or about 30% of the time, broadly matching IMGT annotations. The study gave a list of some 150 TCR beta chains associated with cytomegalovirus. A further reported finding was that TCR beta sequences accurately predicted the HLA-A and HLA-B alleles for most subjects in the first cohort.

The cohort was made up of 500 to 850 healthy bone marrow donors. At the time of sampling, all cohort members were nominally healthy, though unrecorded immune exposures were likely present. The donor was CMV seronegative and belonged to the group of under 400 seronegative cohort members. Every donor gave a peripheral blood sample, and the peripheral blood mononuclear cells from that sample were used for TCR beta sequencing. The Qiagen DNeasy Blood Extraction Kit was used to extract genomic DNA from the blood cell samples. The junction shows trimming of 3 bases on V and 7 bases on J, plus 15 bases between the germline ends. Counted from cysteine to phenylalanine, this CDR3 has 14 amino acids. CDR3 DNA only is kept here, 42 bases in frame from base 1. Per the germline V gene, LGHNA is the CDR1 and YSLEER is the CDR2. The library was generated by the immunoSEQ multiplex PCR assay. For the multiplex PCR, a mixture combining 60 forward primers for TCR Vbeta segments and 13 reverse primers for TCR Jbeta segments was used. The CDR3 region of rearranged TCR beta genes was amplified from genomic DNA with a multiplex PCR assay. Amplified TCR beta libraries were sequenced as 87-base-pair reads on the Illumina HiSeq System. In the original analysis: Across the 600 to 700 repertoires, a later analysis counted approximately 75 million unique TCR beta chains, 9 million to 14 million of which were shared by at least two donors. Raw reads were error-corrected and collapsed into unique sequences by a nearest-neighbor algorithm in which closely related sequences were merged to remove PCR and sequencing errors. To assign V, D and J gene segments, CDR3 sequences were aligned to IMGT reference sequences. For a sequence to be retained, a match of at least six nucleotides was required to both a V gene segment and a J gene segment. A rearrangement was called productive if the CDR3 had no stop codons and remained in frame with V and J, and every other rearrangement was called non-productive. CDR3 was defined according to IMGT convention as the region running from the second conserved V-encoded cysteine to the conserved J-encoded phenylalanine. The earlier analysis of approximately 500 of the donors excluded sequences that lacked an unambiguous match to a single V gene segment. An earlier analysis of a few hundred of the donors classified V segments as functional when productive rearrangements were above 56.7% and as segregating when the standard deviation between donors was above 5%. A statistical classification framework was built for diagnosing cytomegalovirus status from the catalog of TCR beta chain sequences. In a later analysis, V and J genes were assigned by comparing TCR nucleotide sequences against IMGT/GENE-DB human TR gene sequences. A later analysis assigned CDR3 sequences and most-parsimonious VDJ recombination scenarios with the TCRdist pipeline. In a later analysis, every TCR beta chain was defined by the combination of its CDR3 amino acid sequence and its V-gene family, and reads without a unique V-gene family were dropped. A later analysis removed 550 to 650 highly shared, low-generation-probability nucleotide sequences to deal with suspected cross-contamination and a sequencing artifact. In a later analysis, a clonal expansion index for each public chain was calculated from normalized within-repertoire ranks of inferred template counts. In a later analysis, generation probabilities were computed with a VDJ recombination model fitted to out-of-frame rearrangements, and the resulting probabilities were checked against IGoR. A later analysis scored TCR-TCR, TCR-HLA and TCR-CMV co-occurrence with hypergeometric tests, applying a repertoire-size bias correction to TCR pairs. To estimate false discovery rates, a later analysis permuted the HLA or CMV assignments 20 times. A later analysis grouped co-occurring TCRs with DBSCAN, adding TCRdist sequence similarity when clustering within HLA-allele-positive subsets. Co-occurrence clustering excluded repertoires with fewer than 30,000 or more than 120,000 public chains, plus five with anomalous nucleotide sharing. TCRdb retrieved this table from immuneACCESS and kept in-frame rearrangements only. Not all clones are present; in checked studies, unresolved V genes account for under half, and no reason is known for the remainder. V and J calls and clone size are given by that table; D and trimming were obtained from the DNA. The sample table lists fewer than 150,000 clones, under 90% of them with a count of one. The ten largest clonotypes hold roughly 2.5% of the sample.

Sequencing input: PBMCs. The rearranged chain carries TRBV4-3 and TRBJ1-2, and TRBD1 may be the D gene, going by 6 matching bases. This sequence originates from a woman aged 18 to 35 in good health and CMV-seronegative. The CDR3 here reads CASSQNRVLSGYTF. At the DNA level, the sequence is TGCGCCAGCAGCCAGAACAGGGTTTTAAGTGGCTACACCTTC.